One sample yielded the 17 T cell receptor beta chains listed below, sequenced in a study of identifying expanded T cells in peripheral blood. The data were produced by immunoSEQ multiplex PCR, yet TCRdb's version contains in-frame clones alone and is incomplete. The table has roughly 120,000 clones, around 90% seen once; the top ten hold around 8.3%. The sequencing input was blood. These receptors all stem from a person between 18 and 70 years old in good health.

This chain's CDR3 is CASSQESGGNSPLHF. The DNA of the CDR3 is TGTGCCAGCAGCCAAGAATCAGGAGGAAATTCACCCCTCCACTTT. The V and J genes are TRBV4-2 and TRBJ1-6; D is unclear. V shed 0 bases and J shed 7 bases, with 10 bases lying between them. Germline V gene lookup returns CDR1 LGHNA and CDR2 YNFKEQ. The CDR3 contains 15 residues.

The chain combines TRBV14 with TRBJ2-7; D gene ambiguous. Trimming pared 1 base from V and 3 bases from J, leaving 1 base between. The CDR3 covers 11 residues. Germline assignment: CDR1 SGHDN and CDR2 FVKESK. CDR3 residues: CASSQGYEQYF. The CDR3 nucleotides are TGTGCCAGCAGCCAAGGCTACGAGCAGTACTTC.

V usage is TRBV25-1 and J usage is TRBJ1-6, with D hard to call. V was trimmed by 4 bases and J by 0 bases, leaving 10 bases between them. Germline CDR1 is MGHDK and CDR2 is SYGVNS. CDR3 length: 16 residues. The CDR3 is CASSGGFGSYNSPLHF. The CDR3 DNA follows: TGTGCCAGCAGTGGGGGTTTCGGCTCCTATAATTCACCCCTCCACTTT. The entire variable domain, with the rest obtained from reference TRBV25-1 and TRBJ1-6, is as follows: EADIYQTPRYLVIGTGKKITLECSQTMGHDKMYWYQQDPGMELHLIHYSYGVNSTEKGDLSSESTVSRIRTEHFPLTLESARPSHTSQYLCASSGGFGSYNSPLHFGNGTRLTVT.

The chain carries TRBV7-6 and TRBJ1-4; the D gene is possibly TRBD1 (6 bases). The V end was cut by 4 bases, the J end by 5 bases, with 14 bases between. Germline V CDR1 and CDR2: SGHVS, FNYEAQ. CDR3 size: 15 residues. The CDR3 DNA sequence: TGTGCCAGCAGCTCTTCGACAGGCCAAAATGAAAAACTGTTTTTT. It specifies CASSSSTGQNEKLFF.

V gene TRBV5-1 combines with J gene TRBJ2-5; possibly TRBD1 for D (5 bases). This CDR3 is 13 amino acids long. The V and J ends lost 0 bases and 6 bases respectively, with 9 bases between them. The germline CDR1 and CDR2 sequences are SGHRS and YFSETQ. This CDR3 is CASSLGGSKTQYF. The CDR3 nucleotides read TGCGCCAGCAGCTTGGGGGGCTCAAAGACCCAGTACTTC. The complete variable domain, with remaining parts taken from reference TRBV5-1 and TRBJ2-5, reads KAGVTQTPRYLIKTRGQQVTLSCSPISGHRSVSWYQQTPGQGLQFLFEYFSETQRNKGNFPGRFSGRQFSNSRSEMNVSTLELGDSALYLCASSLGGSKTQYFGPGTRLLVL.

The chain uses TRBV7-2 and TRBJ1-1; maybe TRBD1 (6 bases). This CDR3 has 15 amino acids. The germline gives CDR1 SGHTA, CDR2 FQGNSA. V shed 4 bases and J shed 0 bases, with 12 bases lying between them. CDR3 DNA sequence: TGTGCCAGCAGCTACCCGGGGGGCATGAACACTGAAGCTTTCTTT. Its protein product is CASSYPGGMNTEAFF.

The V and J genes are TRBV5-1 and TRBJ2-5, with D tentatively TRBD1 (5 bases). Germline CDR1 is SGHRS and CDR2 is YFSETQ. The ends were cut back, 5 bases at V and 1 base at J, with 15 bases in the middle. CDR3 size: 15 residues. The CDR3 region is CASSPQGSPQETQYF. The CDR3 region has the DNA TGCGCCAGCAGTCCTCAGGGATCCCCCCAAGAGACCCAGTACTTC.

In DNA form, the CDR3 reads TGCGCCAGCAGCCAAGACTCATCAGGGTATGGAAACACCATATATTTT. Its protein is CASSQDSSGYGNTIYF. The chain has TRBV4-3 and TRBJ1-3; D possibly corresponds to TRBD1 (5 bases). The CDR3 is made up of 16 amino acids. The germline V gene encodes CDR1 LGHNA and CDR2 YSLEER. The ends were cut back, 0 bases at V and 3 bases at J, with 12 bases in the middle.

V and J are TRBV11-2 and TRBJ2-1, with 8 nucleotides matching TRBD2. The CDR3 is 15 residues long. The J segment lost 3 bases and the V segment lost 5 bases, leaving 6 bases of the junction unmatched. Germline-derived CDR1 and CDR2 are SGHAT and FQNNGV. The CDR3 bases are TGTGCCAGCAGCGCCATAGCGGGGCTCTACAATGAGCAGTTCTTC. Translated, it gives CASSAIAGLYNEQFF.

This chain joins TRBV2 and TRBJ2-2; D unclear. Trimming shortened V by 3 bases and J by 0 bases, and 11 bases separated the two germline ends. There are 16 residues in the CDR3. Germline lookup yields CDR1 SNHLY and CDR2 FYNNEI. The chain's CDR3 is CASSDVGPANTGELFF. CDR3 nucleotides: TGTGCCAGCAGTGATGTAGGGCCAGCGAACACCGGGGAGCTGTTTTTT.

The genes are TRBV5-1 and TRBJ2-6; no clear D. The CDR3 spans 16 residues. Germline values: CDR1 SGHRS, CDR2 YFSETQ. Trimming cost V 4 bases and J 0 bases, with 11 bases left between them. The CDR3 spells CASSPDPISGANVLTF. The CDR3 DNA reads as TGCGCCAGCAGCCCCGATCCGATCTCTGGGGCCAACGTCCTGACTTTC.

This chain joins TRBV5-4 and TRBJ2-7; TRBD2 matches 11 bases. Per germline, CDR1 SGHNT and CDR2 YYREEE (reference sequence). CDR3 size: 15 residues. The trim removed 2 bases at V and 3 bases at J, leaving 4 bases unmatched. The DNA for the CDR3 is TGTGCCAGCAGCTTCCCCGGGACTAGCGGCTACGAGCAGTACTTC. This codes for CASSFPGTSGYEQYF.

The chain joins TRBV28 to TRBJ1-2; D is possibly TRBD1 (6 bases). With 2 bases removed from V and 2 bases from J, the gap between germline ends came to 12 bases. In germline, CDR1 is MDHEN, CDR2 SYDVKM. The CDR3 has 15 residues. CDR3 bases: TGTGCCAGCAGTTTAGGGGGGGCTCGGAACTATGGCTACACCTTC. It translates to CASSLGGARNYGYTF.

The chain employs TRBV6-1 and TRBJ2-7; D may match TRBD1 or TRBD2 (5 bases each). Germline-derived CDR1 and CDR2 are MNHNS and SASEGT. CDR3 size: 13 residues. V was pared by 4 bases and J by 4 bases, with 11 bases between. The CDR3 nucleotides are TGTGCCAGCAGTGCGGGACGCGGATACGAGCAGTACTTC. Translating it yields CASSAGRGYEQYF.

This sequence joins TRBV25-1 and TRBJ2-2; D gene ambiguous. The germline V gene encodes CDR1 MGHDK and CDR2 SYGVNS. The CDR3 sequence is 14 residues long. Trimming stripped 6 bases from V and 4 bases from J, with 12 bases between. CDR3 DNA sequence: TGTGCCAGCAGCGTCGGAGCGTCCACCGGGGAGCTGTTTTTT. Protein sequence: CASSVGASTGELFF.

The chain couples TRBV27 to TRBJ1-2; D remains ambiguous. Germline V gene data show CDR1 as MNHEY and CDR2 as SMNVEV (reference sequence). There are 14 residues in the CDR3. V was cut by 2 bases and J by 2 bases, with 9 bases left in between. The CDR3 loop reads CASSLKGRNYGYTF. Here the CDR3 DNA reads TGTGCCAGCAGTTTAAAGGGTCGCAACTATGGCTACACCTTC.

V gene TRBV28 combines with J gene TRBJ2-1; D uncertain. Germline V gene data show CDR1 as MDHEN and CDR2 as SYDVKM. V was clipped by 1 base and J by 8 bases, with 12 bases between them. CDR3 length: 14 residues. CDR3 nucleotides: TGTGCCAGCAGTTTATATGGAGTCTTAGATGAGCAGTTCTTC. Translating it yields CASSLYGVLDEQFF. The full variable domain, rest sourced from reference TRBV28 and TRBJ2-1, is DVKVTQSSRYLVKRTGEKVFLECVQDMDHENMFWYRQDPGLGLRLIYFSYDVKMKEKGDIPEGYSVSREKKERFSLILESASTNQTSMYLCASSLYGVLDEQFFGPGTRLTVL.